This T cell receptor beta chain was observed in a study of blood T cell repertoires in COVID-19. Study summary: Donors in the United States, Italy and Spain gave samples during acute or convalescent COVID-19. PBMCs, B-cell-depleted T cells, or T cells provided the cDNA or gDNA that made up the material.

In germline, CDR1 is DFQATT, CDR2 SNEGSKA (reference sequence). V was shortened by 3 bases and J by 7 bases, with 10 bases between the two germline ends. CDR3 size: 12 residues. Per the original methods: Amplification with reference gene primers provided the estimates of nucleated cell counts. The protocol was immunoSEQ multiplex PCR, while the TCRdb copy is restricted to in-frame clones and leaves out a portion. That table furnishes V, J and clone size, whereas the DNA furnished D and trimming. This sample has some 150,000 clones; over 80% occur once, and the top ten carry over 35%. The sequence was obtained from a man aged 45 to 65 who had recovered from COVID-19. This rearrangement joins TRBV20-1 to TRBJ1-5; a possible D gene is TRBD1 (6 bases). Source material: peripheral blood. CDR3 loop: CSASPGDQPQHF. The CDR3 bases are TGCAGTGCTAGTCCAGGGGACCAGCCCCAGCATTTT.